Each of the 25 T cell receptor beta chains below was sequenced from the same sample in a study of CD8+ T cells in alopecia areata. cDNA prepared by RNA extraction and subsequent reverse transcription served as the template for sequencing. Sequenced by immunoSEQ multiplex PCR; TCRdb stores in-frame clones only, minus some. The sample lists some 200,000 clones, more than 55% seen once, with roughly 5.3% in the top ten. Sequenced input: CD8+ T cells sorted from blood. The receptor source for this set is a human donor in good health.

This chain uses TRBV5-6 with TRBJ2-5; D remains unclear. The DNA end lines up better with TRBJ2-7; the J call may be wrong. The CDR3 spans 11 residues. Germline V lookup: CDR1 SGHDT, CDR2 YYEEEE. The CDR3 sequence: CASSLTSEQYF. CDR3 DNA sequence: TGTGCCAGCAGCTTGACATCCGAGCAGTACTTC.

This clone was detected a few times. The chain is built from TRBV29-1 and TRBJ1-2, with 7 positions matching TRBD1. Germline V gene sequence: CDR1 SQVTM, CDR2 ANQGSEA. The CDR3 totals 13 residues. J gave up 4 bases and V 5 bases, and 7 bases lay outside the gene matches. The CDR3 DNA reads TGCAGCGTTCCGTACAGGGGAGGCTATGGCTACACCTTC. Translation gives CSVPYRGGYGYTF. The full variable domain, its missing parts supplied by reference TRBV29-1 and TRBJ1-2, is SAVISQKPSRDICQRGTSLTIQCQVDSQVTMMFWYRQQPGQSLTLIATANQGSEATYESGFVIDKFPISRPNLTFSTLTVSNMSPEDSSIYLCSVPYRGGYGYTFGSGTRLTVV.

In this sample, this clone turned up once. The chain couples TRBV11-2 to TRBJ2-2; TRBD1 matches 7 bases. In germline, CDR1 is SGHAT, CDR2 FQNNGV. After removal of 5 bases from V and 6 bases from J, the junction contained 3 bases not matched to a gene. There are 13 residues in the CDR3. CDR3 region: CASSNRGAGELFF. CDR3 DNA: TGTGCCAGCAGCAACAGGGGAGCCGGGGAGCTGTTTTTT.

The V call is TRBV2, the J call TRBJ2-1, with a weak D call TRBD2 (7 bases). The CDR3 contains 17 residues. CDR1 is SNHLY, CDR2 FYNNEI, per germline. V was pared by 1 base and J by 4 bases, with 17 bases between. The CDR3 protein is CASSEVGGLKKYNEQFF. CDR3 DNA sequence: TGTGCCAGCAGTGAAGTCGGGGGGCTCAAGAAATACAATGAGCAGTTCTTC.

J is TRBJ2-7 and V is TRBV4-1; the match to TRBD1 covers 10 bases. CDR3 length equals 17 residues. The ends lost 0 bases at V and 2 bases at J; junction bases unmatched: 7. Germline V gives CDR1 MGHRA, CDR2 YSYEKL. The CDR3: CASSQEGTGALAYEQYF. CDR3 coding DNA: TGCGCCAGCAGCCAAGAAGGGACAGGGGCGCTCGCCTACGAGCAGTACTTC.

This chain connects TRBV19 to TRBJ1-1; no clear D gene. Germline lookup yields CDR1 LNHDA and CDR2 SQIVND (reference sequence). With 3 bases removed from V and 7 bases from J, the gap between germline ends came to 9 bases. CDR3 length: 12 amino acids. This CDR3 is CASSISGVEAFF. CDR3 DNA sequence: TGTGCCAGTAGTATCTCCGGGGTTGAAGCTTTCTTT.

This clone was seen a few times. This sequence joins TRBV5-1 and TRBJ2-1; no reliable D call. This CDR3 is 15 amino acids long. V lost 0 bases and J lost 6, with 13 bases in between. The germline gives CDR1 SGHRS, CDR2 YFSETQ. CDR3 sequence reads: CASSLGSWQANEQFF. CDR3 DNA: TGCGCCAGCAGCTTGGGATCCTGGCAGGCCAATGAGCAGTTCTTC.

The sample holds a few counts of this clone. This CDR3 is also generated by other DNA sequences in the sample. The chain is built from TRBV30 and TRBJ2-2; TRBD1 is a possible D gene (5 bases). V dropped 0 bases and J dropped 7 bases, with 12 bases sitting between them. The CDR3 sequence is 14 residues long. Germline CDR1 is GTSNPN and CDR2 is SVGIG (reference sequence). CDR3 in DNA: TGTGCCTGGAGTGTTGTCAGGGTTGGCGGGGAGCTGTTTTTT. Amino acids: CAWSVVRVGGELFF.

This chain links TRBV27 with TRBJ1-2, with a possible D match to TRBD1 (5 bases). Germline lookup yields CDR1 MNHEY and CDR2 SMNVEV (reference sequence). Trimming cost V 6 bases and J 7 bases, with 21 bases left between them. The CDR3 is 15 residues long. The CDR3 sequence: CASSSYGGANRGYTF. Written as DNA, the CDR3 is TGTGCCAGCAGCTCCTACGGGGGTGCTAACCGTGGCTACACCTTC.

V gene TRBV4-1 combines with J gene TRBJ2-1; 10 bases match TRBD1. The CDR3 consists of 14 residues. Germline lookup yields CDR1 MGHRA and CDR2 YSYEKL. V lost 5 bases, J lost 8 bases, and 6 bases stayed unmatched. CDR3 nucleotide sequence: TGCGCCAGCAGCGGGACAGGGGTTGTCGATGAGCAGTTCTTC. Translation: CASSGTGVVDEQFF.

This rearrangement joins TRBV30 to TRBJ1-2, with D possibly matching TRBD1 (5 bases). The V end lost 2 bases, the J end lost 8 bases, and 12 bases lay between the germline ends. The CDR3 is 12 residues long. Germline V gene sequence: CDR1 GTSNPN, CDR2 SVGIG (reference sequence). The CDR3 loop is CAWSPLGEGYTF. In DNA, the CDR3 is TGTGCCTGGAGTCCTCTAGGGGAGGGCTACACCTTC. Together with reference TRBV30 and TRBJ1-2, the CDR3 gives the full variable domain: SQTIHQWPATLVQPVGSPLSLECTVEGTSNPNLYWYRQAAGRGLQLLFYSVGIGQISSEVPQNLSASRPQDRQFILSSKKLLLSDSGFYLCAWSPLGEGYTFGSGTRLTVV.

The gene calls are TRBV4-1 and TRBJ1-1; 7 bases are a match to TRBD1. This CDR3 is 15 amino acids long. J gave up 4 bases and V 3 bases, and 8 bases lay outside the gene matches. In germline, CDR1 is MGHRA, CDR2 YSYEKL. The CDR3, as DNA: TGCGCCAGCAGCCAGACCCCACAGGGGACCACTGAAGCTTTCTTT. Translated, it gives CASSQTPQGTTEAFF.

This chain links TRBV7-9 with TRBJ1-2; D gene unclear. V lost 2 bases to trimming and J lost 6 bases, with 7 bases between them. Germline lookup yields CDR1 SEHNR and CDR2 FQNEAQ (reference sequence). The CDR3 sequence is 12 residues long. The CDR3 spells CASSLKGDGYTF. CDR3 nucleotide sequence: TGTGCCAGCAGCTTAAAGGGTGATGGCTACACCTTC.

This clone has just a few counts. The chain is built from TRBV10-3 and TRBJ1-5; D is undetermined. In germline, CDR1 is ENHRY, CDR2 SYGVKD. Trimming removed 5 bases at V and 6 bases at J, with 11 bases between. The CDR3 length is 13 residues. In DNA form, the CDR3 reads TGTGCCATCAGTTCGTTCCCCGGTCAGCCCCAGCATTTT. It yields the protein CAISSFPGQPQHF.

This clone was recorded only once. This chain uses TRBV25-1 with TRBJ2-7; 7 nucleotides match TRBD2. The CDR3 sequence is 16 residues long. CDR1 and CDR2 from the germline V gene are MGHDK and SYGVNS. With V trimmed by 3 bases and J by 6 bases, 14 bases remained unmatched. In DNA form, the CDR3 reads TGTGCCAGCAGTGATCTCTCAATCCGGGGGGTACCCGAGCAGTACTTC. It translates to CASSDLSIRGVPEQYF.

The DNA of the CDR3 is TGCAGCGTTGAAGATCCTTGGTCCGGGGATGGCTACACCTTC. This gives the protein CSVEDPWSGDGYTF. The V and J genes are TRBV29-1 and TRBJ1-2; D is ambiguous. The length of the CDR3 is 14 residues. From germline, CDR1 is SQVTM and CDR2 ANQGSEA. V gave up 0 bases and J gave up 6 bases, with 14 bases separating them. Drawing the rest from reference TRBV29-1 and TRBJ1-2, the complete variable domain is SAVISQKPSRDICQRGTSLTIQCQVDSQVTMMFWYRQQPGQSLTLIATANQGSEATYESGFVIDKFPISRPNLTFSTLTVSNMSPEDSSIYLCSVEDPWSGDGYTFGSGTRLTVV.

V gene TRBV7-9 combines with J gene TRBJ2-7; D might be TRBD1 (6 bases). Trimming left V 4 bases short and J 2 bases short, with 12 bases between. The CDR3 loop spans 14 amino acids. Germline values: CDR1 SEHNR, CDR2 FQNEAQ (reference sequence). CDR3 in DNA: TGTGCCAGCAGCTCGCCCAAGGGGGCCTACGAGCAGTACTTC. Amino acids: CASSSPKGAYEQYF.

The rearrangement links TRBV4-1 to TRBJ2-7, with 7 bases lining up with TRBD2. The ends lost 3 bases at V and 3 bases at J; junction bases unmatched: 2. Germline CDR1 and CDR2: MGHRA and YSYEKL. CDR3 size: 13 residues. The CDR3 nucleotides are TGCGCCAGCAGCCATACTAGCGACTACGAGCAGTACTTC. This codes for CASSHTSDYEQYF.

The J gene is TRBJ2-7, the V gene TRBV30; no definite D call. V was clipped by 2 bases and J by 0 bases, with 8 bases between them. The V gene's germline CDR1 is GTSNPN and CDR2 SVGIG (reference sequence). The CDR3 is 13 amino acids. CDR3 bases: TGTGCCTGGAGTATGGGGTTCTCCTACGAGCAGTACTTC. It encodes CAWSMGFSYEQYF.

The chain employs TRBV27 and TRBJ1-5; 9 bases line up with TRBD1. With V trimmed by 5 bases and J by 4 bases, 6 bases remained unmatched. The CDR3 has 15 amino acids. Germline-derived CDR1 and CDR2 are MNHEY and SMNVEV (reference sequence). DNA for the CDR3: TGTGCCAGCAGTCCAACAGGGGGCCGGAATCAGCCCCAGCATTTT. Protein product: CASSPTGGRNQPQHF.

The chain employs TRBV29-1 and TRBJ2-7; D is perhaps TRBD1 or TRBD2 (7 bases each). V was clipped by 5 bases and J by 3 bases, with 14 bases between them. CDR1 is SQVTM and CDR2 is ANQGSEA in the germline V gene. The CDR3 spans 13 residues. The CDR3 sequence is CSVSGGADYEQYF. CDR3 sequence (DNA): TGCAGCGTTTCAGGGGGGGCTGACTACGAGCAGTACTTC.

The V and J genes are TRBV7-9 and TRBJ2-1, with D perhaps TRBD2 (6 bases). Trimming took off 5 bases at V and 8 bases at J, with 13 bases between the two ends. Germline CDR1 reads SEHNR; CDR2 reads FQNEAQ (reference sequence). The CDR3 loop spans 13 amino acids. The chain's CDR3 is CASSTTRDDEQFF. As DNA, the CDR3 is TGTGCCAGCAGCACGACTAGGGACGATGAGCAGTTCTTC.

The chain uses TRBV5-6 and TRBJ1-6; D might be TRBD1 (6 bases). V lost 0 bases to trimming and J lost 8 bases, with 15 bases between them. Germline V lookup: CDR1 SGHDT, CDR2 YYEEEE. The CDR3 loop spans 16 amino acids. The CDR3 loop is CASSLARGFLDSPLHF. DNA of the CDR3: TGTGCCAGCAGCTTGGCGAGGGGGTTTCTCGATTCACCCCTCCACTTT.

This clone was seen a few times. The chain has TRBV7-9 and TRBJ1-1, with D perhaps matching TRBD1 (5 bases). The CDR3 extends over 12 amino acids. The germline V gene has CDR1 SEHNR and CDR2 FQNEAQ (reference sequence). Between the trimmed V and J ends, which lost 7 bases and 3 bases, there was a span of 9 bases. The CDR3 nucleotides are TGTGCCAGCACCAGACAGTACACTGAAGCTTTCTTT. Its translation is CASTRQYTEAFF.

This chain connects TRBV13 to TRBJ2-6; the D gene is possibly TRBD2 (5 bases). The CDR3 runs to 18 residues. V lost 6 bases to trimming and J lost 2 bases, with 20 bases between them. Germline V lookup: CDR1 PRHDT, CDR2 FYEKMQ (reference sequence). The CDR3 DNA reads TGTGCCAGCAGTCGGGCAGCCCTGGGAGAAACTGGGGCCAACGTCCTGACTTTC. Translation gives CASSRAALGETGANVLTF.